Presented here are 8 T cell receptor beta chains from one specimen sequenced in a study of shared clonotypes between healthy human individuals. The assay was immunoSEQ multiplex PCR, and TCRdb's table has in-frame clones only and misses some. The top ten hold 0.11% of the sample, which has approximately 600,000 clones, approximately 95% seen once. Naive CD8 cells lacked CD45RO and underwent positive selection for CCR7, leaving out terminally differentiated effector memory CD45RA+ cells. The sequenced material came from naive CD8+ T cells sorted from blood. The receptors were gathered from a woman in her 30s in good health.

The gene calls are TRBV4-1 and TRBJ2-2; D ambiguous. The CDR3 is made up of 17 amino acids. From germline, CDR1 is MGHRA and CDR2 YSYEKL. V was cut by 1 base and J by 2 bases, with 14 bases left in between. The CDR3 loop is CASSQGWAAVNTGELFF. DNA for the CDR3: TGCGCCAGCAGCCAAGGTTGGGCAGCCGTAAACACCGGGGAGCTGTTTTTT.

The CDR3 DNA reads as TGTGCCAGCCAAGAAGCGGGGAGCTCCTACGAGCAGTACTTC. As protein: CASQEAGSSYEQYF. The chain has TRBV2 and TRBJ2-7; TRBD2 matches 7 bases. V shed 8 bases, J shed 0 bases, and the junction held 7 bases outside the gene matches. The CDR3 has 14 residues. CDR1 SNHLY and CDR2 FYNNEI come from the germline V gene.

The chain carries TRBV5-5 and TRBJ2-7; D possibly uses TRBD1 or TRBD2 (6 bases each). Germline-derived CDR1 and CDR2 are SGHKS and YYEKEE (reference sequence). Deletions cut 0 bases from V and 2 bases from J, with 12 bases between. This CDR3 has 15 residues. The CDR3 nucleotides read TGTGCCAGCAGCTTGGAGGGGGGTATCGCCTACGAGCAGTACTTC. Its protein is CASSLEGGIAYEQYF. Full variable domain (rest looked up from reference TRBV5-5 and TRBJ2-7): DAGVTQSPTHLIKTRGQQVTLRCSPISGHKSVSWYQQVLGQGPQFIFQYYEKEERGRGNFPDRFSARQFPNYSSELNVNALLLGDSALYLCASSLEGGIAYEQYFGPGTRLTVT.

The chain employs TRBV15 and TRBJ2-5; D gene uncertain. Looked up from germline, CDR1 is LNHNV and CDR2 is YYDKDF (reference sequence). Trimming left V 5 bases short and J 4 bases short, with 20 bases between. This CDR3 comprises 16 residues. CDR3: CATSHGALGPSETQYF. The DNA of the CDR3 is TGTGCCACCAGCCACGGAGCTTTGGGCCCATCAGAGACCCAGTACTTC.

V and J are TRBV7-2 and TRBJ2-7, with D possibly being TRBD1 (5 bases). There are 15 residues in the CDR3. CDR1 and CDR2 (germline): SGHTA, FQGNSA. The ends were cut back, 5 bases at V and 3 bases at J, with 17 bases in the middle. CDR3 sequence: CASSPFTGHLYEQYF. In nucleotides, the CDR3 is TGTGCCAGCAGCCCCTTCACAGGACATCTCTACGAGCAGTACTTC. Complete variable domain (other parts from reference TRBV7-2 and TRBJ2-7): GAGVSQSPSNKVTEKGKDVELRCDPISGHTALYWYRQSLGQGLEFLIYFQGNSAPDKSGLPSDRFSAERTGGSVSTLTIQRTQQEDSAVYLCASSPFTGHLYEQYFGPGTRLTVT.

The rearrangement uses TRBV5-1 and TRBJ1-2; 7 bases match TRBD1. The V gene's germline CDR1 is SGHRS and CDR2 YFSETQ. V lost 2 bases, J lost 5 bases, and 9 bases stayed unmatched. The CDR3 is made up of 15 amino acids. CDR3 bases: TGCGCCAGCAGCTTTGAAGGACAGGAGACATATGGCTACACCTTC. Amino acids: CASSFEGQETYGYTF. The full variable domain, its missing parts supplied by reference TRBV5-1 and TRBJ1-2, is KAGVTQTPRYLIKTRGQQVTLSCSPISGHRSVSWYQQTPGQGLQFLFEYFSETQRNKGNFPGRFSGRQFSNSRSEMNVSTLELGDSALYLCASSFEGQETYGYTFGSGTRLTVV.

The CDR3 here is CASISFSGNEQFF. CDR3 DNA sequence: TGTGCCAGCATTTCTTTTTCTGGGAATGAGCAGTTCTTC. The chain combines TRBV2 with TRBJ2-1; D not certain. Germline CDR1 SNHLY, CDR2 FYNNEI. The ends were cut back, 7 bases at V and 7 bases at J, with 14 bases in the middle. This CDR3 contains 13 residues.

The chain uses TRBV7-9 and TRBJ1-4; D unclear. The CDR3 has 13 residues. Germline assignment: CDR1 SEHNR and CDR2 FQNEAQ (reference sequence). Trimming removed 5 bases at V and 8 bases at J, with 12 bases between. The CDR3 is CASSPPFREKLFF. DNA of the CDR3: TGTGCCAGCAGCCCCCCCTTTCGGGAAAAACTGTTTTTT.